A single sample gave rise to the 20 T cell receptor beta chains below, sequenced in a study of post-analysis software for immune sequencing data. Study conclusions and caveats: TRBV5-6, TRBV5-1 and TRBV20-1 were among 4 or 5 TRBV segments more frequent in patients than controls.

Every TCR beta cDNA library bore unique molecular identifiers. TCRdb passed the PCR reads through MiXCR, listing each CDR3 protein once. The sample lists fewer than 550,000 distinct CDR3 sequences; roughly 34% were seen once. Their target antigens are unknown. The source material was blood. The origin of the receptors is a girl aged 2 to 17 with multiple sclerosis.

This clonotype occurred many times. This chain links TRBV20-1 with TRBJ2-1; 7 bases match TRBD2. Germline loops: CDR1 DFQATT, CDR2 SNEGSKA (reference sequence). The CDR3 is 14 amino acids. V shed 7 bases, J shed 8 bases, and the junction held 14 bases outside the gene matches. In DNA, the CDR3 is TGCAGTGTTTTCATCGCGGGGGAGCCCCATGAGCAGTTCTTC. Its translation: CSVFIAGEPHEQFF.

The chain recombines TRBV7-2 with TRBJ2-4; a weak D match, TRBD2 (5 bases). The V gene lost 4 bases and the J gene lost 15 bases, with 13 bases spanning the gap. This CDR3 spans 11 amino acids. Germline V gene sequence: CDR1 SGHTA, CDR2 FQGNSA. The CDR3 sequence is CASSSRTGRYF. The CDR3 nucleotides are TGTGCCAGCAGCTCCAGGACTGGAAGGTACTTC. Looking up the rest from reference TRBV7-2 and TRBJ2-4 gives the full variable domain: GAGVSQSPSNKVTEKGKDVELRCDPISGHTALYWYRQSLGQGLEFLIYFQGNSAPDKSGLPSDRFSAERTGGSVSTLTIQRTQQEDSAVYLCASSSRTGRYFGAGTRLSVL.

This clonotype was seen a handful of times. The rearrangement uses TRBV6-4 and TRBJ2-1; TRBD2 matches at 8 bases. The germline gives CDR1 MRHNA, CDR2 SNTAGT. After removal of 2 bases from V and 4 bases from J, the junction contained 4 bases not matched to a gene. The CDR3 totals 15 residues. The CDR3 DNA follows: TGTGCCAGCAGTGACAGAGCGGGGGAGTACAATGAGCAGTTCTTC. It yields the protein CASSDRAGEYNEQFF.

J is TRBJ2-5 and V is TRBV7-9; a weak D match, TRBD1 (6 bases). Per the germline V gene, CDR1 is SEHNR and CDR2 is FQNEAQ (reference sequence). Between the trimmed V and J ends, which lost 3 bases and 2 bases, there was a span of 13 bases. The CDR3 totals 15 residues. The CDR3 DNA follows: TGTGCCAGCAGCTTTAGGGCCGGACAGCAAGAGACCCAGTACTTC. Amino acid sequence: CASSFRAGQQETQYF.

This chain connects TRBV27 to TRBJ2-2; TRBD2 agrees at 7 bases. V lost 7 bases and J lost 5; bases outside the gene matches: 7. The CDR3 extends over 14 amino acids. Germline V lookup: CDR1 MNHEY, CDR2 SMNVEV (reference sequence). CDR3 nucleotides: TGTGCCAGCAAGTGGGGGGGGGAAACCGGGGAGCTGTTTTTT. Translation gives CASKWGGETGELFF.

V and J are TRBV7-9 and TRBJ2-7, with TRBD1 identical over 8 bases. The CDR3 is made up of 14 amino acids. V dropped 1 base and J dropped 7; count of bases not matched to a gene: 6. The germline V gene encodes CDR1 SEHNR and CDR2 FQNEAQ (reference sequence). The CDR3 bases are TGTGCCAGCAGCTTAGGGATGGACAGGGAGGAGCAGTACTTC. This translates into CASSLGMDREEQYF.

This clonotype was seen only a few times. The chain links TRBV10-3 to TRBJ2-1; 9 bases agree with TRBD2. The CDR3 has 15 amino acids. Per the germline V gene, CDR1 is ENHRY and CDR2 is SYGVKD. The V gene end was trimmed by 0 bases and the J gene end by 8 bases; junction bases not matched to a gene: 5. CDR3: CAISESRRGGDEQFF. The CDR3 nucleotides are TGTGCCATCAGTGAGTCGAGGCGGGGGGGCGATGAGCAGTTCTTC.

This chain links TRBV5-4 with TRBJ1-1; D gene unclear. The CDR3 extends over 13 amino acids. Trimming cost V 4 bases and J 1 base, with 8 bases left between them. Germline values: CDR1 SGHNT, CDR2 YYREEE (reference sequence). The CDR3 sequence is CASSPITNTEAFF. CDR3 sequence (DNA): TGTGCCAGCAGCCCTATAACGAACACTGAAGCTTTCTTT.

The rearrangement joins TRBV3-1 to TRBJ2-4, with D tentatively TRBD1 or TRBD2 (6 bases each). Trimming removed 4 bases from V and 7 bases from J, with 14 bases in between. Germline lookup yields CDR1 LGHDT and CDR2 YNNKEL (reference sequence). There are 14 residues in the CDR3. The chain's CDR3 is CASSPGGGRNIQYF. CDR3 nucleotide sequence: TGTGCCAGCAGCCCTGGAGGGGGGCGGAACATTCAGTACTTC.

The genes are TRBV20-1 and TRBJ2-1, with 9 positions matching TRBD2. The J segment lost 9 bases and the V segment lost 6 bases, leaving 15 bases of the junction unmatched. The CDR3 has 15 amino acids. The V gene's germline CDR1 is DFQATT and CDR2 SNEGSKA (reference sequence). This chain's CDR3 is CSAVTVLAGKIEQFF. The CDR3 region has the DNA TGCAGTGCAGTCACGGTCCTAGCGGGGAAGATTGAGCAGTTCTTC.

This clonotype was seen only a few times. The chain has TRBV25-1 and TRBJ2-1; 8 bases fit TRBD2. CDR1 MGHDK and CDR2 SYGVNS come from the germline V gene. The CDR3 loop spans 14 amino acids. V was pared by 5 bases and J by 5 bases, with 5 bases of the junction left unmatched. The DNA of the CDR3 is TGTGCCAGCAGTCAGACGGGGGGGAACAATGAGCAGTTCTTC. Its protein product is CASSQTGGNNEQFF.

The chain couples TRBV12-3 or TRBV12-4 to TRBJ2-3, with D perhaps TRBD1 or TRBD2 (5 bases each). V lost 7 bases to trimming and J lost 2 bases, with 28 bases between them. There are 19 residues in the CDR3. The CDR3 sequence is CASNTEALLGTQNTDTQYF. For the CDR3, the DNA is TGTGCCAGCAACACTGAAGCCCTCCTCGGGACCCAGAACACAGATACGCAGTATTTT.

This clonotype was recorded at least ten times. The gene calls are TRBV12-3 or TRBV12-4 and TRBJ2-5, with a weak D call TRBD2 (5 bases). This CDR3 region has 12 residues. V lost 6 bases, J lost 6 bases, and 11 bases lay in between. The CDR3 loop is CASSRTRKTQYF. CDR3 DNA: TGTGCCAGCAGCCGCACTAGGAAGACCCAGTACTTC.

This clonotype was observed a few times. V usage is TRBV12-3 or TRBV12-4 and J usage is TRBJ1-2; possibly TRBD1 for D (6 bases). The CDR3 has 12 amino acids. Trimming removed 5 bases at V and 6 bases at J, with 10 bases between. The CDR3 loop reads CASSLRQDGYTF. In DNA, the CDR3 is TGTGCCAGCAGTCTACGACAGGATGGCTACACCTTC.

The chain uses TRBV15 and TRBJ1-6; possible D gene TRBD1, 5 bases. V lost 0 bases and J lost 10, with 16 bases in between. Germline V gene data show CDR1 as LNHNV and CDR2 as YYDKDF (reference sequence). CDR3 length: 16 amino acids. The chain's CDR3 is CATSRDAPGPGSPLHF. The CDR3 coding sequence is TGTGCCACCAGCAGAGATGCTCCAGGGCCGGGATCACCCCTCCACTTT.

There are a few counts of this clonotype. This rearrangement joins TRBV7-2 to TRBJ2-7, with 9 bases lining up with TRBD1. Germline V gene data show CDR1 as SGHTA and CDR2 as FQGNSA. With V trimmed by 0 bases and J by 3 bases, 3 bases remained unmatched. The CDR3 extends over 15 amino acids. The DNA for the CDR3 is TGTGCCAGCAGCTTAGCCGGGACAGGGTACTACGAGCAGTACTTC. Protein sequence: CASSLAGTGYYEQYF.

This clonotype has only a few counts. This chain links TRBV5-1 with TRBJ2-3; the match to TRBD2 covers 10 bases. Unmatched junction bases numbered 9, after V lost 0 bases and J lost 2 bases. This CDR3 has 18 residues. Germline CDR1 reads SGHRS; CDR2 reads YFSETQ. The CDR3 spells CASSLDSGGPRNTDTQYF. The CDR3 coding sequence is TGCGCCAGCAGCTTGGATAGCGGGGGGCCCAGGAACACAGATACGCAGTATTTT. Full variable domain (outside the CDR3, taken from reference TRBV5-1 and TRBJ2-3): KAGVTQTPRYLIKTRGQQVTLSCSPISGHRSVSWYQQTPGQGLQFLFEYFSETQRNKGNFPGRFSGRQFSNSRSEMNVSTLELGDSALYLCASSLDSGGPRNTDTQYFGPGTRLTVL.

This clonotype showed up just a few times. In DNA, the CDR3 is TGTGCCAGCAGCAGACAGGGCACCCTTCTCCCCTACGAGCAGTACTTC. It translates to CASSRQGTLLPYEQYF. The chain joins TRBV12-3 or TRBV12-4 to TRBJ2-7, with TRBD1 matching over 7 bases. This CDR3 spans 16 amino acids. V trimming: 6 bases; J trimming: 2 bases; junction bases outside the gene matches: 13.

The CDR3 loop reads CAISLADSSYNEQFF. The CDR3 bases are TGTGCCATCAGTCTAGCGGATAGCTCCTACAATGAGCAGTTCTTC. The chain links TRBV10-3 to TRBJ2-1, with 7 bases fitting TRBD2. This CDR3 has 15 residues. The V gene end was trimmed by 5 bases and the J gene end by 0 bases; junction bases not matched to a gene: 4. Germline CDR1 is ENHRY and CDR2 is SYGVKD.

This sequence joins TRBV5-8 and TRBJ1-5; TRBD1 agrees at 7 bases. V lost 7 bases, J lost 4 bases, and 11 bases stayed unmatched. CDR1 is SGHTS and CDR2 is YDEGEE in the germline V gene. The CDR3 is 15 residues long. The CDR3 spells CASGPRDRYNQPQHF. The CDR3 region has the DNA TGTGCCAGCGGCCCCCGGGACAGATATAATCAGCCCCAGCATTTT.